These T cell receptor beta chains were read from a single sample in a study of T cell changes during pregnancy in multiple sclerosis. This table comes from immunoSEQ multiplex PCR, and its TCRdb copy is limited to in-frame clones, with some not included. The sample yields under 40,000 clones, 85% to 95% seen once. Material: CD8+ T cells from peripheral blood mononuclear cells, obtained in the third trimester of pregnancy. The receptors were gathered from a female donor with multiple sclerosis, enrolled in a pregnancy study. Both conserved end residues are part of each CDR3. The D gene is left open where the match is weak. Size is omitted from some rows. Given values are once, few, many or a class for expanded clones.

V: TRBV7-8
size: .
D: TRBD2
J: TRBJ2-7
CDR3: CASSLGTSGGPSSYEQYF
DNA: TGTGCCAGCAGCTTAGGAACTAGCGGGGGGCCAAGCTCCTACGAGCAGTACTTC

V: TRBV6-5
size: .
D: TRBD1
J: TRBJ2-7
CDR3: CASSYAMSGTGSEQYF
DNA: TGTGCCAGCAGTTACGCCATGTCCGGGACAGGGAGTGAGCAGTACTTC

V: TRBV14
size: .
D: .
J: TRBJ1-2
CDR3: CASSLFDSYGYTF
DNA: TGTGCCAGCAGCCTGTTTGACAGCTATGGCTACACCTTC

V: TRBV6-1
size: .
D: TRBD2
J: TRBJ2-2
CDR3: CASSAHDGRLAGGSGELFF
DNA: TGTGCCAGCAGTGCCCACGACGGAAGACTAGCGGGGGGATCCGGGGAGCTGTTTTTT

V: TRBV7-8
size: once
D: TRBD2
J: TRBJ2-3
CDR3: CASSTRLAGGIGGDTQYF
DNA: TGTGCCAGCAGCACCCGACTAGCGGGGGGCATCGGGGGGGATACGCAGTATTTT

V: TRBV2
size: .
D: .
J: TRBJ1-4
CDR3: CASKELMVWYEKLFF
DNA: TGTGCCAGCAAGGAGTTGATGGTCTGGTATGAAAAACTGTTTTTT

V: TRBV4-1
size: .
D: .
J: TRBJ2-1
CDR3: CASSQEATGIGFNEQFF
DNA: TGCGCCAGCAGCCAAGAGGCCACAGGGATCGGTTTCAATGAGCAGTTCTTC

V: TRBV5-6
size: .
D: .
J: TRBJ1-5
CDR3: CASSLSAGLSNQPQHF
DNA: TGTGCCAGCAGCTTGTCGGCCGGACTCTCCAATCAGCCCCAGCATTTT

V: TRBV6-1
size: .
D: TRBD1
J: TRBJ2-3
CDR3: CASSGTGGADTQYF
DNA: TGTGCCAGCAGTGGGACAGGGGGCGCAGATACGCAGTATTTT

V: TRBV7-6
size: .
D: TRBD1
J: TRBJ2-7
CDR3: CASSATTGAYEQYF
DNA: TGTGCCAGCAGCGCGACGACAGGGGCCTACGAGCAGTACTTC

V: TRBV11-2
size: .
D: .
J: TRBJ2-2
CDR3: CASSLKGGGTGELFF
DNA: TGTGCCAGCAGCTTGAAGGGAGGGGGCACCGGGGAGCTGTTTTTT

V: TRBV13
size: .
D: .
J: TRBJ2-3
CDR3: CASSLGSSENTDTQYF
DNA: TGTGCCAGCAGCTTAGGTAGCAGCGAGAACACAGATACGCAGTATTTT

V: TRBV15
size: once
D: TRBD1
J: TRBJ1-4
CDR3: CATSRPQDRGTEKLFF
DNA: TGTGCCACCAGCAGACCCCAGGACAGGGGTACTGAAAAACTGTTTTTT

V: TRBV7-9
size: .
D: .
J: TRBJ2-7
CDR3: CASSPRDKPYEQYF
DNA: TGTGCCAGCAGCCCGAGGGACAAGCCCTACGAGCAGTACTTC

V: TRBV29-1
size: .
D: TRBD1
J: TRBJ1-1
CDR3: CSVGGQLNTEAFF
DNA: TGCAGCGTCGGGGGACAGCTGAACACTGAAGCTTTCTTT

V: TRBV7-9
size: .
D: TRBD2
J: TRBJ2-3
CDR3: CASSYLAGGGTDTQYF
DNA: TGTGCCAGCAGCTACCTAGCGGGGGGGGGCACAGATACGCAGTATTTT

V: TRBV15
size: .
D: .
J: TRBJ1-1
CDR3: CATSGALGRNTEAFF
DNA: TGTGCCACCAGCGGAGCCCTCGGTCGGAACACTGAAGCTTTCTTT

V: TRBV11-2
size: .
D: TRBD1
J: TRBJ2-7
CDR3: CASSPGQGSEQYF
DNA: TGTGCCAGCAGCCCAGGACAGGGAAGCGAGCAGTACTTC

V: TRBV6-1
size: .
D: .
J: TRBJ2-7
CDR3: CASRIGGVYEQYF
DNA: TGTGCCAGCAGGATAGGCGGGGTCTACGAGCAGTACTTC

V: TRBV7-3
size: .
D: TRBD2
J: TRBJ2-7
CDR3: CASSPSGGDPDEQYF
DNA: TGTGCCAGCAGCCCTAGCGGGGGGGATCCCGACGAGCAGTACTTC

V: TRBV2
size: .
D: .
J: TRBJ1-2
CDR3: CASSEGGAHGYTF
DNA: TGTGCCAGCAGTGAAGGCGGGGCTCATGGCTACACCTTC

V: TRBV7-9
size: .
D: TRBD1
J: TRBJ1-1
CDR3: CASSFDGTGLTEAFF
DNA: TGTGCCAGCAGCTTTGATGGGACAGGGCTCACTGAAGCTTTCTTT

V: TRBV5-4
size: .
D: TRBD1
J: TRBJ1-1
CDR3: CASSSTGQNTEAFF
DNA: TGTGCCAGCAGCTCGACAGGGCAGAACACTGAAGCTTTCTTT